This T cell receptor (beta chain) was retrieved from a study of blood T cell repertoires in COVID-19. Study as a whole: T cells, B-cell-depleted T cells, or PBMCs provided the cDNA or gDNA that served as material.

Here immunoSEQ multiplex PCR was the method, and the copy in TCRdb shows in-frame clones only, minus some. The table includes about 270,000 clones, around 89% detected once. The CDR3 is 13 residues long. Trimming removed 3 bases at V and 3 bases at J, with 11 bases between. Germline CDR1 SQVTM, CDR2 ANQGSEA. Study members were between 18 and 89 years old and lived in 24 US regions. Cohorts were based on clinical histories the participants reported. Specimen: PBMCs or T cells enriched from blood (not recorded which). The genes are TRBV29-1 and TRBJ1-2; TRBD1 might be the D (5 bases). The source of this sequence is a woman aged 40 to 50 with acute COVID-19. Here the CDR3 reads CSVEQGRDYGYTF. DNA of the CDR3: TGCAGCGTTGAGCAGGGTAGGGACTATGGCTACACCTTC.